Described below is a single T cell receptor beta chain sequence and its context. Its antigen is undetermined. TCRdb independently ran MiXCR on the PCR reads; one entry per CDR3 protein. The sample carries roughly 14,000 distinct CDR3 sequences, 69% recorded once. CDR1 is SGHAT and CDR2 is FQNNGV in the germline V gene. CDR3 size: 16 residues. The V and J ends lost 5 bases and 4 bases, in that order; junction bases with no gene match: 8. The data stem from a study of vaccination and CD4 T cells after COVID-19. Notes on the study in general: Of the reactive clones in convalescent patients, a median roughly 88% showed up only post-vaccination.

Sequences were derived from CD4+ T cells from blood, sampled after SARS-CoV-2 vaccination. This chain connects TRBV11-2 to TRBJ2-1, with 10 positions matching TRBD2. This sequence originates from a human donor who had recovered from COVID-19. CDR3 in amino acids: CASSHLAGATYNEQFF. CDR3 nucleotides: TGTGCCAGCAGCCACCTAGCGGGAGCAACTTACAATGAGCAGTTCTTC.